This record covers a single TCR beta chain. The antigen remains unidentified. TCRdb's copy holds only in-frame clones and misses some; the assay was immunoSEQ multiplex PCR. The sample has about 140,000 clones; roughly 93% are singletons. Germline V lookup: CDR1 SGHTS, CDR2 YDEGEE. The J segment lost 0 bases and the V segment lost 0 bases, leaving 2 bases of the junction unmatched. The CDR3 runs 15 residues. The data belong to a study of T cell responses to AZD1222 COVID-19 vaccine. Whole-study findings and limits: Epitopes outside B.1.351 and B.1.1.7 mutated regions reportedly drew nearly half of spike TCRs. Spike-wide coverage was observed for vaccine-associated CD4 TCRs, with dominant responses at 160-218 and 743-854. Once two AZD1222 doses were given, Spike-specific TCR breadth and depth went up.

The gene calls are TRBV5-8 and TRBJ2-5; 7 bases are shared with TRBD2. Sequenced material: peripheral blood, taken after recovery from COVID-19. This sequence originates from an adult who had recovered from COVID-19. The CDR3 spells CASSLGLADQETQYF. DNA of the CDR3: TGTGCCAGCAGCTTGGGTCTAGCGGACCAAGAGACCCAGTACTTC.